These 14 T cell receptor beta chains originate from one sample sequenced in a study of T-cell reconstitution after alpha-beta-depleted transplantation in children. Preparation of the TCRbeta library was carried out with unique molecular identifiers. TCRdb reprocessed the PCR reads with MiXCR, giving one entry per CDR3 protein. The table has a few hundred thousand distinct CDR3 sequences, over 9.5% seen once. The sample consisted of PBMCs from the stem cell graft donor, taken from the stem cell graft. The receptors originated from a human donor who donated a stem cell graft to a child with SCID.

This clonotype was recorded many times. The rearrangement uses TRBV6-5 and TRBJ2-7; D unclear. V was cut by 4 bases and J by 0 bases, with 13 bases left in between. CDR1 and CDR2 (germline): MNHEY, SVGAGI. This CDR3 comprises 15 residues. The CDR3 sequence is CASSLYLNPSYEQYF. The CDR3, as DNA: TGTGCCAGCAGTTTATATCTCAATCCCTCCTACGAGCAGTACTTC.

In this sample, this clonotype turned up many times. The rearrangement joins TRBV6-5 to TRBJ1-6, with TRBD1 matching 9 bases. From germline, CDR1 is MNHEY and CDR2 SVGAGI. The CDR3 consists of 15 residues. V shed 4 bases, J shed 8 bases, and the junction held 6 bases outside the gene matches. The CDR3 bases are TGTGCCAGCAGTTCCTCCGGGACAGGGCATTCACCCCTCCACTTT. Residues: CASSSSGTGHSPLHF.

This clonotype was counted ten times or more. This sequence joins TRBV7-9 and TRBJ2-3, with no clear D. This CDR3 spans 12 amino acids. V was clipped by 4 bases and J by 4 bases, with 6 bases between them. Germline CDR1 and CDR2: SEHNR and FQNEAQ (reference sequence). Here the CDR3 reads CASSSIADTQYF. The CDR3 coding sequence is TGTGCCAGCAGCTCAATAGCAGATACGCAGTATTTT.

This clonotype was detected only a few times. The gene calls are TRBV12-3 or TRBV12-4 and TRBJ2-2; D may match TRBD1 or TRBD2 (7 bases each). V lost 6 bases and J 3 bases, leaving 23 bases between the germline ends. This CDR3 spans 18 amino acids. In DNA, the CDR3 is TGTGCCAGCAGCCAGGGGGGGGCTAGCGGCCCCGACACCGGGGAGCTGTTTTTT. Amino acid sequence: CASSQGGASGPDTGELFF.

The table lists this clonotype with many counts. The V and J genes are TRBV4-3 and TRBJ1-1; 8 positions agree with TRBD1. This CDR3 spans 16 amino acids. In germline, CDR1 is LGHNA, CDR2 YSLEER. V trimming: 3 bases; J trimming: 4 bases; junction bases outside the gene matches: 10. CDR3 sequence reads: CASSQANRGYSTEAFF. DNA for the CDR3: TGCGCCAGCAGCCAGGCGAACAGGGGGTATAGCACTGAAGCTTTCTTT.

There are many counts of this clonotype. The chain carries TRBV27 and TRBJ1-6; TRBD1 is a possible D gene (6 bases). The CDR3 is made up of 14 amino acids. The germline V and J ends were trimmed by 3 bases and 8 bases, with 11 bases remaining between them. In germline, CDR1 is MNHEY, CDR2 SMNVEV (reference sequence). CDR3 DNA: TGTGCCAGCAGTTTGTTGGGGGCGGATTCACCCCTCCACTTT. Translation gives CASSLLGADSPLHF.

The rearrangement links TRBV4-2 to TRBJ1-1; 10 bases line up with TRBD1. Germline CDR1 reads LGHNA; CDR2 reads YNFKEQ. The V and J ends lost 4 bases and 3 bases, in that order; junction bases with no gene match: 20. This CDR3 has 20 residues. Written as DNA, the CDR3 is TGTGCCAGCAGCCCCCGACAGGGGGCTATCTCTGGGCAGCTGGACACTGAAGCTTTCTTT. Translated: CASSPRQGAISGQLDTEAFF.

This clonotype occurred many times. The rearrangement links TRBV20-1 to TRBJ2-3; TRBD2 matches at 9 bases. The CDR3 covers 15 residues. V lost 4 bases, J lost 0 bases, and 5 bases stayed unmatched. Germline-derived CDR1 and CDR2 are DFQATT and SNEGSKA (reference sequence). CDR3 nucleotide sequence: TGCAGTGCTACTTGGACTAGCGCTAGCACAGATACGCAGTATTTT. Translated, it gives CSATWTSASTDTQYF.

V and J are TRBV14 and TRBJ1-2; a possible D gene is TRBD1 (5 bases). Germline CDR1 reads SGHDN; CDR2 reads FVKESK. The length of the CDR3 is 13 residues. V lost 3 bases and J 7 bases, leaving 12 bases between the germline ends. CDR3 sequence: CASSHQGLLGYTF. CDR3 DNA sequence: TGTGCCAGCAGCCACCAGGGTTTACTTGGCTACACCTTC.

About this clonotype: This could be a read error, since a much larger clone is one nucleotide away. This sequence joins TRBV18 and TRBJ2-4, with D unclear. Germline CDR1 is KGHSH and CDR2 is LQKENI. This CDR3 is 16 amino acids long. CDR3 loop: CASSPPIGLAKNIQHF. In DNA form, the CDR3 reads TGTGCCAGCTCACCACCGATAGGGTTAGCCAAAAACATTCAGCACTTC.

This clonotype was seen many times. This sequence joins TRBV6-6 and TRBJ1-1; 7 bases are a match to TRBD1. The V and J ends lost 8 bases and 10 bases, in that order; junction bases with no gene match: 13. Germline V gene lookup returns CDR1 MNHNY and CDR2 SVGAGI (reference sequence). The CDR3 contains 13 residues. The DNA of the CDR3 is TGTGCCAGCTCCCACCAGGGGGGCCTGGGAGCTTTCTTT. This encodes CASSHQGGLGAFF.

This clonotype was counted at least ten times. The chain joins TRBV27 to TRBJ2-7, with D possibly matching TRBD1 (6 bases). Trimming removed 4 bases from V and 0 bases from J, with 10 bases in between. There are 14 residues in the CDR3. From germline, CDR1 is MNHEY and CDR2 SMNVEV (reference sequence). In DNA, the CDR3 is TGTGCCAGCAGTTCAACAGGGACCTCCTACGAGCAGTACTTC. The encoded protein is CASSSTGTSYEQYF.

This chain joins TRBV6-1 and TRBJ2-7, with D perhaps TRBD2 (5 bases). This CDR3 has 14 residues. V was pared by 6 bases and J by 3 bases, with 15 bases between. Germline V CDR1 and CDR2: MNHNS, SASEGT. The CDR3 DNA reads TGTGCCAGCAGCGCCGGGAACTCCGACTACGAGCAGTACTTC. The encoded protein is CASSAGNSDYEQYF.

This clonotype was detected many times. The CDR3 sequence: CAISEIYGYTF. Written as DNA, the CDR3 is TGTGCCATCAGTGAGATCTATGGCTACACCTTC. The chain employs TRBV10-3 and TRBJ1-2, with no clear D. Germline V gene lookup returns CDR1 ENHRY and CDR2 SYGVKD. The CDR3 covers 11 residues. V was shortened by 2 bases and J by 4 bases, with 2 bases between the two germline ends.